The T cell receptor beta chain described here comes from a study of blood T cell repertoires in COVID-19 (dated by TCRdb to the early 2020s). At the level of the whole study: Samples covering the acute and convalescent phases of COVID-19 were provided by collaborators in the United States, Italy and Spain. Where HLA class I and class II types were available, the types were taken from metadata supplied by the sample provider, not from assay-based typing. The samples were drawn from two sources: the first 160 participants of the ongoing ImmuneRACE study, and over 950 subjects contributed by 6 global collaborators. Deeply sampled blood TCRbeta repertoires from subjects exposed to, actively infected with, or recovered from COVID-19 were included in the dataset. The repertoires were released in a freely available public database meant as a resource for research on the immune response to SARS-CoV-2. The material from the prospective study consisted of cDNA or gDNA derived from T cells, B-cell-depleted T cells, or PBMCs. Nearly every sample came with metadata listing a de-identified subject ID, COVID-19 status, age in years and sex.

General findings and caveats noted by the study authors: The amount of clinical and demographic metadata varied by source and participant and was provided uncurated.

Notes on this clone: Its antigen is not yet known. The sample holds no much larger clone one base away, and base qualities are not on file.

Participants in the prospective study were aged about 18 to 95 years, lived in under 30 United States geographic areas, and enrolled through a virtual design. To assign participants to cohorts, the prospective study relied on clinical history that participants themselves reported in a screening survey and a study questionnaire. Each participant in the prospective study had whole blood, serum and a nasopharyngeal or oropharyngeal swab collected by mobile phlebotomists. Over a roughly 2-month period, participants in the prospective study had the option of providing additional blood draws and questionnaires. Blood samples from the prospective study were shipped frozen or at room temperature prior to DNA extraction. TCRbeta CDR3 regions were amplified from genomic DNA using the immunoSEQ Assay, a bias-controlled multiplex PCR. Regarding the original processing steps: The number of nucleated cells in each sample was estimated from the amplification of reference gene primers within the assay. To quantify the absolute abundance of each unique TCRbeta CDR3 rearrangement, sequence reads were collapsed and filtered. For each sample, productive Simpson clonality was calculated by taking the square root of Simpson's diversity index across productive rearrangements. The source is immuneACCESS, and TCRdb retained only in-frame sequences with V and J called. Part of the clones is not carried over; for the studies checked, unresolved V genes explain less than half of this, and the remainder is unexplained. The V and J calls and the clone size are those of that table, but D and trimming were determined from the DNA. Recorded for this sample are a few hundred thousand clones; 80% to 90% of them occurred a single time. The ten largest clones represent 9% to 12% of the sample.

Trimming leaves V shorter by 5 bases and J shorter by 5 bases, with the junction holding 6 bases beyond the gene matches. As encoded in the germline V gene, CDR1 is MDHEN while CDR2 is SYDVKM. The CDR3 goes from the cysteine to the phenylalanine over 15 residues. The sequence is cut down to CDR3 DNA, 45 bases in frame from base 1. This clonotype originated in a man younger than 35 with acute COVID-19. The rearranged segments are TRBV28 and TRBJ1-6, and TRBD1 aligns with 7 junction nucleotides. Sequencing was carried out using PBMCs or T cells enriched from blood (not recorded which). The DNA is TGTGCCAGCAGTCCAGGACAGGTGGATAATTCACCCCTCCACTTT. Its product reads: CASSPGQVDNSPLHF.